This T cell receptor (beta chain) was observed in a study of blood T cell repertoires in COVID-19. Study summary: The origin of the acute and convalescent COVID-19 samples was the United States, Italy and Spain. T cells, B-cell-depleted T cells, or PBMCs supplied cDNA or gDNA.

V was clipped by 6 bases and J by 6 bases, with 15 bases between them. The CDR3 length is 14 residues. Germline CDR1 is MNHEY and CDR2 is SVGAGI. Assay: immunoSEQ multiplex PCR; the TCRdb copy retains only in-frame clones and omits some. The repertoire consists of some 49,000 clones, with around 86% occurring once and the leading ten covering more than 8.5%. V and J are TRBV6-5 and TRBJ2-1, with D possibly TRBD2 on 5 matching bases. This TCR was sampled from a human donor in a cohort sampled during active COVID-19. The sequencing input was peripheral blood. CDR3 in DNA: TGTGCCAGCAGAAGAGCGGACGTTGGCAATGAGCAGTTCTTC. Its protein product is CASRRADVGNEQFF.